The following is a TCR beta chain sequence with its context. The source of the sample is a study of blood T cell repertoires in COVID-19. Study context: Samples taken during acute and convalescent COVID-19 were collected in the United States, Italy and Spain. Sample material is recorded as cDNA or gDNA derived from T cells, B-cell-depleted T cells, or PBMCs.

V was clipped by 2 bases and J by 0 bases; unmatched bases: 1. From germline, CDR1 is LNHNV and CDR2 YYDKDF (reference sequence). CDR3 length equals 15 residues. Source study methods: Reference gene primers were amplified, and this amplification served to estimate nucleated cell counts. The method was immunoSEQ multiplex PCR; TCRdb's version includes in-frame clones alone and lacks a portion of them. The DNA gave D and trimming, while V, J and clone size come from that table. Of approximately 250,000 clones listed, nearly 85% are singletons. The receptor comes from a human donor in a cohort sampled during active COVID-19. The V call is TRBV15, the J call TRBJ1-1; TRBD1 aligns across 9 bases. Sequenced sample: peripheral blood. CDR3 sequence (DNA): TGTGCCACCAGCAGACGACAGGGGGTGAACACTGAAGCTTTCTTT. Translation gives CATSRRQGVNTEAFF.